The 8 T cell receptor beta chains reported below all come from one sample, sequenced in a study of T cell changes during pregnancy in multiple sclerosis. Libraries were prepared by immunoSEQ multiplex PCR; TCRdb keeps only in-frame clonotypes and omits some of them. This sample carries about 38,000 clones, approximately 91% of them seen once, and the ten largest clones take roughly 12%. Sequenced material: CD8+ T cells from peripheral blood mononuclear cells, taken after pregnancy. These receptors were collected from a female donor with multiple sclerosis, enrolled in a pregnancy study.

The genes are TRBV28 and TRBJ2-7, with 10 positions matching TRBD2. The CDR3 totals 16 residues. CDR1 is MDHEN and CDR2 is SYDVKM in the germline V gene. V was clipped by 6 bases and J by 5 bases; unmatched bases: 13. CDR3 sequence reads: CASSSLLAGVADEQYF. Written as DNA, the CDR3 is TGTGCCAGCAGCTCCCTCCTAGCGGGAGTAGCGGACGAGCAGTACTTC.

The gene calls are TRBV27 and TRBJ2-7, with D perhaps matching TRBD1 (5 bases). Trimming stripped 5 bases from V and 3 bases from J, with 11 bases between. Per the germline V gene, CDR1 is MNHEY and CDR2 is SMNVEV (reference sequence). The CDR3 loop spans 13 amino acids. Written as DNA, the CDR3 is TGTGCCAGCAGTAAAGGGGTTATCTACGAGCAGTACTTC. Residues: CASSKGVIYEQYF.

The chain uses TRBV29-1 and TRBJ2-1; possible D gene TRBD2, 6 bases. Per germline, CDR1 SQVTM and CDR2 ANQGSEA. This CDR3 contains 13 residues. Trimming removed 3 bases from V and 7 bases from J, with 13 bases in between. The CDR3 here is CSVEGGRQNEQFF. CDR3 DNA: TGCAGCGTTGAGGGTGGGAGGCAAAATGAGCAGTTCTTC.

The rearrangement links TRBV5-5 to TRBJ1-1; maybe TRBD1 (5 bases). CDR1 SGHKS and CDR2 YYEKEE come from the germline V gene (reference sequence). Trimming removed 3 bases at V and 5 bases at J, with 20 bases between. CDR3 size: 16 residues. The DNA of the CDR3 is TGTGCCAGCAGCTCGACGGGGACTCCGGGGGTTACTGAAGCTTTCTTT. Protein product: CASSSTGTPGVTEAFF.

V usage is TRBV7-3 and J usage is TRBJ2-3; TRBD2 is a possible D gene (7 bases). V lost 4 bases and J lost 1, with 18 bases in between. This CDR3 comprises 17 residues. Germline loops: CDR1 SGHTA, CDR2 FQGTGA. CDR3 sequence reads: CASSSGRLGGGTDTQYF. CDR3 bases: TGTGCCAGCAGCTCGGGACGTCTAGGGGGGGGCACAGATACGCAGTATTTT.

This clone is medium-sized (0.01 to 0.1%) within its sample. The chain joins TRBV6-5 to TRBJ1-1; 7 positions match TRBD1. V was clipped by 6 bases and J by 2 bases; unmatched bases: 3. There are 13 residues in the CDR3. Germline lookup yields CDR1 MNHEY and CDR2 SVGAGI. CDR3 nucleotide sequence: TGTGCCAGCAGCTGGACAGGAAACACTGAAGCTTTCTTT. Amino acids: CASSWTGNTEAFF.

The CDR3 here is CASSPRRWEREEVGINEQFF. The CDR3 coding sequence is TGTGCCAGCTCACCACGGCGTTGGGAGCGGGAGGAGGTAGGGATCAATGAGCAGTTCTTC. This chain connects TRBV18 to TRBJ2-1; the match to TRBD2 covers 9 bases. J lost 6 bases, V lost 1 base, and 19 bases had no gene match. The CDR3 totals 20 residues. From germline, CDR1 is KGHSH and CDR2 LQKENI.

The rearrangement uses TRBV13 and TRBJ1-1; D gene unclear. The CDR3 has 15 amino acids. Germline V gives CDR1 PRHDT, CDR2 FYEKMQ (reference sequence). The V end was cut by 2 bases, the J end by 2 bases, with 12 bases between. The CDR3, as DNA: TGTGCCAGCAGCTTAATTAAATTCGGTAACACTGAAGCTTTCTTT. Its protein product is CASSLIKFGNTEAFF.